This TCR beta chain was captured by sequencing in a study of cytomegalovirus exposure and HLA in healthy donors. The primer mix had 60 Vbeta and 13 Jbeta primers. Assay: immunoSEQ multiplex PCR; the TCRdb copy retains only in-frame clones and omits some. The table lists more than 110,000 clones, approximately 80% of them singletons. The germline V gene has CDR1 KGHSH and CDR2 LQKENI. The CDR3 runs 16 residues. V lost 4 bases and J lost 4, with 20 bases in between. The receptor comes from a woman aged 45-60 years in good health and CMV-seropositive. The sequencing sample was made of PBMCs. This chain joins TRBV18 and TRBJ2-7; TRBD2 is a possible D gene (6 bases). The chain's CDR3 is CASSQWSAGRRYEQYF. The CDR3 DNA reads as TGTGCCAGCTCACAGTGGAGTGCGGGGCGCAGGTACGAGCAGTACTTC.